The rows below give T cell receptor beta chains drawn from one sample of a study of T cell responses to AZD1222 COVID-19 vaccine. Assay: immunoSEQ multiplex PCR; the TCRdb copy retains only in-frame clones and omits some. The repertoire holds 58,000 or so clones, with less than 90% as singletons. The sequenced sample was peripheral blood, obtained 28 days after the second AZD1222 dose. The receptor set was obtained from an adult who received the AZD1222 COVID-19 vaccine. CDR3s include the opening cysteine and the closing phenylalanine or tryptophan. D genes are given only for firm matches. Some rows mark clone size as missing; the rest say once, few, many or name a class of expanded clone.

D gene	V gene	clone size	J gene	CDR3 DNA	CDR3 protein
TRBD1	TRBV7-2	NA	TRBJ1-3	TGTGCCAGCAGCTGGGACAGAGGAAACACCATATATTTT	CASSWDRGNTIYF
TRBD2	TRBV5-1	NA	TRBJ2-1	TGCGCCAGCGGTCGAACTAGCGGGGAGGGTGAGCAGTTCTTC	CASGRTSGEGEQFF
NA	TRBV9	NA	TRBJ2-1	TGTGCCAGCAGCGTAGCTGGAACCCCGAGCTCCTACAATGAGCAGTTCTTC	CASSVAGTPSSYNEQFF
TRBD1	TRBV19	NA	TRBJ2-5	TGTGCCAGTAGTCTGGGACAGGATGTGCAGACCCAGTACTTC	CASSLGQDVQTQYF
NA	TRBV24-1	NA	TRBJ1-2	TGTGCCACCAGTTGGGGGGCGACTAGGGGCTACACCTTC	CATSWGATRGYTF
NA	TRBV5-5	NA	TRBJ1-1	TGTGCCAGCGTGGCCCCGAGCCTGGACCGCTATAACACTGAAGCTTTCTTT	CASVAPSLDRYNTEAFF
NA	TRBV9	NA	TRBJ2-3	TGTGCCAGCAGCGCGTTCAATCGTCGCACAGATACGCAGTATTTT	CASSAFNRRTDTQYF
TRBD2	TRBV9	NA	TRBJ2-7	TGTGCCAGCAGCGTGAGCGGGAGGTTCCACGAGCAGTACTTC	CASSVSGRFHEQYF
TRBD2	TRBV27	NA	TRBJ2-5	TGTGCCAGTTACTGGACTAGCGGGAGGTCCAACCGAAAAGAGACCCAGTACTTC	CASYWTSGRSNRKETQYF
TRBD1	TRBV19	once	TRBJ1-5	TGTGCCAGTAGTGACCGACAGGGGGTTAGCAATCAGCCCCAGCATTTT	CASSDRQGVSNQPQHF
NA	TRBV2	NA	TRBJ2-5	TGTGCCAGCATTCGGCGCGTGATGGAAGAGACCCAGTACTTC	CASIRRVMEETQYF
NA	TRBV3-1/TRBV3-2	NA	TRBJ2-4	TGTGCCAGCAGCCAAGATCCGGGGGTGGCACAAAACATTCAGTACTTC	CASSQDPGVAQNIQYF